This T cell receptor beta chain was sequenced during a study of cytomegalovirus exposure and HLA in healthy donors (dated by TCRdb to 2017 to 2019). Turning to the overall study: According to an earlier analysis of 550 to 700 of the donors, some 180 million T cells yielded 90 million to 140 million unique TCR beta sequences and 276 Gb of sequence data. Roughly 300 gigabases of sequencing data and around 90 million unique TCR sequences made up an early release that covered several hundred HLA-typed donors. Among the roughly 370 genotyped donors, more than 70% belonged to the genetic ancestry cluster associated with self-reported Caucasian donors. The aim of the study was to test whether cataloging public T cell receptors could identify signatures of past pathogen exposure. The T cell repertoires of around 670 subjects were profiled by immunosequencing and related to cytomegalovirus serostatus. In addition to the first cohort of 650 to 750 subjects, a separate validation cohort of 130 or so different subjects was used. High-throughput TCR immunosequencing, statistical association of individual TCRs with disease status, and machine learning were combined to predict cytomegalovirus infection status. In a later analysis, previously published TCR beta repertoires from 550 to 750 donors were re-analyzed and high-resolution HLA genotyping was added so that TCR occurrence patterns could be studied. The later analysis used no new phenotypic data to find candidate immune exposures, relying instead on TCR beta sequences and their occurrence across donors. To decide whether each TCR beta V gene segment behaved as functional or pseudogenic, an earlier analysis of some 600 of the donors relied on high-throughput TCR beta sequencing. Donor age, sex, ethnicity and CMV serostatus were compiled alongside the repertoire data. A later genetic analysis took genome-wide SNP genotypes for about 65% of the 666 donors and used that subset as a discovery cohort. Every repertoire in the discovery cohort had been generated on one and the same sequencing platform. Both class I and class II loci were covered by HLA typing, at four-digit resolution. Typing coverage differed by locus: A, B, C, DRB1 and DQB1 were typed in roughly 629-630 donors, DQA1 in 500 to 550, DPA1 in around 580, and DPB1 in 450 to 480. Because of strong linkage in the cohort, roughly 5 DR-DQ haplotypes were treated as single units for association and clustering. On average, approximately 250,000 unique TCR beta nucleotide sequences were sequenced per donor among more than 350 genotyped donors of the cohort, with approximately 18% of those sequences being non-productive. Broad study findings and their caveats: In a later analysis, HLA-associated TCR beta chains were found to be more clonally expanded and to have lower generation probabilities than equally common non-associated chains. In vitro tests confirmed that a few of the cytomegalovirus-associated TCR beta chains recognize cytomegalovirus antigens. The authors suggested that the approach could potentially be extended to other disease states and immunological phenotypes. This cohort had only TCR beta chains sequenced, and the lack of alpha or paired-chain data limited which features could be detected. Cytomegalovirus status was reported to be diagnosed by the classifier with high specificity and sensitivity in both the original and validation cohorts. The presence/absence analyses assumed that sequencing depth was roughly uniform across donors, and that assumption may not be true. A group of highly shared sequence variants was considered likely to be a technical artifact of the sequencing pipeline. A later analysis found that TCR association rates varied across HLA loci, with DRB1 alleles showing the most associated TCRs and HLA-C alleles the fewest. Because some donors lacked HLA typing at each locus, the association tests relied only on the typed subset. While some public TCRs were present in many individuals, most TCR sequences turned up only very rarely across donors. For the cohort, immune exposure information was limited to CMV serostatus. Correlated functional status among segregating V segments might reflect linkage disequilibrium, but an unknown experimental factor could not be ruled out. In an earlier analysis of 450 to 750 of the donors, most TCR beta V segments appeared in productive rearrangements about 87% or about 30% of the time, broadly matching IMGT annotations. In a later genetic analysis, a missense DCLRE1C variant was associated with V-gene and J-gene trimming of TCR beta chains, and the association was replicated in an independent cohort. In a later analysis, most CMV-associated TCR beta chains were found to appear HLA-restricted, with HLA associations seemingly driven largely by CMV exposure. A further reported finding was that TCR beta sequences accurately predicted the HLA-A and HLA-B alleles for most subjects in the first cohort. Some IMGT-functional V segments, including TRBV6-2 and TRBV6-3, could not be distinguished by the 87-base-pair reads and were therefore excluded. A later analysis associated 16,951 TCR beta sequences with specific HLA alleles at a false discovery rate of 0.05. Because counts were too low, 15 to 20 rarely observed V segments, including chromosome 9 orphons, were excluded from the earlier analysis of some 590 of the donors. A total of 164 TCR beta chains were listed by the study as associated with cytomegalovirus. When HLA alleles, especially DR and DQ, strongly co-occurred, attributing TCR associations to individual alleles was difficult. A later analysis reported that several top co-occurrence clusters appeared linked to parvovirus B19, influenza, CMV and Epstein-Barr virus. Compared with the roughly 700-donor mean, donors in an Asian-associated ancestry cluster had fewer N-insertions in productive TCRs, according to a later genetic analysis.

Per the germline V gene, MNHEY is the CDR1 and SVGAGI is the CDR2. V ends up 0 bases short and J 5 bases short, with an unmatched junction base count of 3. From the cysteine up to the phenylalanine, the CDR3 has a length of 15 residues. Only CDR3 DNA is held: 45 bases, read in frame from base 1. This clone was observed a handful of times. No cognate antigen has been identified for it. Per-nucleotide qualities are absent, and no much larger clonotype sits a single base away. The cohort consisted of more than 650 healthy bone marrow donors. All cohort members were sampled while nominally healthy, although unrecorded immune exposures were likely present. The donor tested CMV seropositive, placing the donor among the 289 seropositive members of the cohort. A peripheral blood sample was provided by each donor, and peripheral blood mononuclear cells were used for TCR beta sequencing. Genomic DNA was extracted from the blood cell samples with the Qiagen DNeasy Blood Extraction Kit.

The library was prepared using the immunoSEQ multiplex PCR assay. A mixture of 60 forward primers for TCR Vbeta segments and 13 reverse primers for TCR Jbeta segments was used in the multiplex PCR. The CDR3 region of rearranged TCR beta genes was amplified from genomic DNA by a multiplex PCR assay. On the Illumina HiSeq System, the amplified TCR beta libraries were sequenced as 87-base-pair reads. Per the original workflow: A later analysis tallied roughly 80 million unique TCR beta chains across the 666 repertoires, and approximately 12 million of those chains were shared by two or more donors. Raw reads were error-corrected and collapsed into unique sequences with a nearest-neighbor algorithm that merged closely related sequences to remove PCR and sequencing errors. V, D and J gene segments were assigned by aligning CDR3 sequences to IMGT reference sequences. Each retained sequence needed at least a six-nucleotide match to both a V gene segment and a J gene segment. Rearrangements were classified as productive when the CDR3 lacked stop codons and remained in frame with V and J, and all other rearrangements were classified as non-productive. Following IMGT convention, CDR3 was defined as the stretch from the second conserved V-encoded cysteine to the conserved J-encoded phenylalanine. The earlier analysis of fewer than 700 of the donors excluded sequences that lacked an unambiguous match to a single V gene segment. In an earlier analysis of 450 to 750 of the donors, a V segment was called functional when productive rearrangements were above 56.7%, and segregating when the standard deviation between donors exceeded 5%. A statistical classification framework was built for diagnosing cytomegalovirus status from the catalog of TCR beta chain sequences. In a later analysis, TCR nucleotide sequences were compared against IMGT/GENE-DB human TR gene sequences so that V and J genes could be assigned. Using the TCRdist pipeline, a later analysis assigned CDR3 sequences along with most-parsimonious VDJ recombination scenarios. In a later analysis, each TCR beta chain was defined by its CDR3 amino acid sequence together with its V-gene family, and reads without a unique V-gene family were excluded. In a later analysis, several hundred highly shared, low-generation-probability nucleotide sequences were removed to address suspected cross-contamination and a sequencing artifact. A later analysis calculated a clonal expansion index for each public chain from normalized within-repertoire ranks of inferred template counts. Generation probabilities in a later analysis came from a VDJ recombination model fitted to out-of-frame rearrangements, and those results were checked against IGoR. Hypergeometric tests were used in a later analysis to score TCR-TCR, TCR-HLA and TCR-CMV co-occurrence, with a repertoire-size bias correction applied to the TCR pairs. In a later analysis, false discovery rates were estimated by permuting HLA or CMV assignments 20 times. In a later analysis, co-occurring TCRs were grouped with DBSCAN, and TCRdist sequence similarity was added when clustering was performed within HLA-allele-positive subsets. Co-occurrence clustering excluded repertoires with fewer than 30,000 or more than 120,000 public chains, plus five with anomalous nucleotide sharing. TCRdb provides this immuneACCESS table in a form limited to in-frame rearrangements. Some clones are lacking; in checked studies, under half of them reflect an unresolved V gene, and why the rest are absent is not known. V and J calls plus clone size are reproduced from that table; the DNA served to infer D and trimming. Counted in this sample were 80,000 to 95,000 clones; over 70% of them appeared once. Under 7% of the sample is taken by the ten largest.

The clonotype was recovered from a man aged 18 to 29 in good health and CMV-seropositive. Specimen: PBMCs. The rearrangement combines TRBV6-5 with TRBJ2-7; 11 bases in between match TRBD1. The encoded CDR3 is CASSYSGQGGNEQYF. The DNA sequence is as follows: TGTGCCAGCAGTTACTCGGGACAGGGGGGAAACGAGCAGTACTTC.